The entry that follows covers one T cell receptor beta chain sequence. These data come from a study of shared clonotypes between healthy human individuals. Assay runs were performed at deep level. The repertoire was sequenced with immunoSEQ multiplex PCR; TCRdb's copy has only in-frame clones and lacks some. This table holds fewer than 1.4 million clones, 78% found once. Germline CDR1 is SGHAT and CDR2 is FQNNGV. This CDR3 has 15 residues. V dropped 1 base and J dropped 7 bases, with 16 bases sitting between them. The V gene is TRBV11-2, the J gene TRBJ1-1; a weak D match, TRBD1 (6 bases). Sequencing input: memory CD4+ T cells from PBMCs. The subset here: CD45RA-negative fraction. The clonotype originates from a man younger than 35 in good health. Some clones in this sample may be carry-over from other donors' samples. Here the CDR3 DNA reads TGTGCCAGCAGCTTAGGAGTCACCGAGGGGGGTGAAGCTTTCTTT. Protein sequence: CASSLGVTEGGEAFF.